Presented here are 31 T cell receptor beta chains from one specimen sequenced in a study of cytotoxic CD8 clonotypes in ibrutinib-treated CLL. The data were produced by immunoSEQ multiplex PCR, yet TCRdb's version contains in-frame clones alone and is incomplete. The table shows some 200,000 clones, with approximately 79% occurring only once. This material consisted of PBMCs, taken after 12 months of ibrutinib treatment. Every receptor here comes from a human donor with chronic lymphocytic leukemia.

In its sample, this clone was seen a few times. The chain couples TRBV6-5 to TRBJ1-2; no clear D gene. The CDR3 covers 14 residues. The germline V gene has CDR1 MNHEY and CDR2 SVGAGI. The V gene lost 0 bases and the J gene lost 3 bases, with 8 bases spanning the gap. This CDR3 reads CASSYSDTHYGYTF. The CDR3 nucleotides are TGTGCCAGCAGTTACTCAGACACCCACTATGGCTACACCTTC.

The chain recombines TRBV10-3 with TRBJ2-7; D tentatively reads TRBD1 or TRBD2 (5 bases each). The germline gives CDR1 ENHRY, CDR2 SYGVKD. Trimming left V 6 bases short and J 0 bases short, with 15 bases between. The CDR3 is 15 residues long. CDR3 residues: CAISPGPRSSYEQYF. The CDR3 nucleotides are TGTGCCATCAGCCCGGGACCGAGGAGCTCCTACGAGCAGTACTTC.

J is TRBJ2-1 and V is TRBV5-1; D gene ambiguous. Germline CDR1 is SGHRS and CDR2 is YFSETQ. CDR3 length: 14 residues. Trimming left V 4 bases short and J 8 bases short, with 16 bases between. CDR3 bases: TGCGCCAGCAGCCTGGGCTCGGAGAGCTATGAGCAGTTCTTC. Translating gives CASSLGSESYEQFF.

This chain joins TRBV6-1 and TRBJ2-7; TRBD1 is a possible D gene (6 bases). This CDR3 comprises 16 residues. Germline V lookup: CDR1 MNHNS, CDR2 SASEGT. The germline V and J ends were trimmed by 3 bases and 0 bases, with 15 bases remaining between them. Here the CDR3 DNA reads TGTGCCAGCAGTGAGGCCCCCGGGACAAACTCCTACGAGCAGTACTTC. Translation gives CASSEAPGTNSYEQYF.

This chain uses TRBV7-9 with TRBJ2-7; D might be TRBD1 (6 bases). V dropped 4 bases and J dropped 5 bases, with 21 bases sitting between them. The CDR3 runs to 16 residues. The germline V gene has CDR1 SEHNR and CDR2 FQNEAQ (reference sequence). The CDR3 here is CASSSNTGSRRDEQYF. The CDR3 region has the DNA TGTGCCAGCAGCTCCAACACAGGGTCGAGGCGCGACGAGCAGTACTTC.

This chain uses TRBV5-6 with TRBJ2-7, with D possibly TRBD1 on 5 matching bases. V lost 3 bases to trimming and J lost 2 bases, with 9 bases between them. CDR3 size: 13 residues. The germline gives CDR1 SGHDT, CDR2 YYEEEE. The CDR3 loop reads CASSWSTAYEQYF. The CDR3 DNA follows: TGTGCCAGCAGCTGGTCGACAGCCTACGAGCAGTACTTC.

Here the CDR3 DNA reads TGTGCCAGCAGTACCTCCTGGACTAGCTACACGGATTCAAGCTCCTACGAGCAGTACTTC. It is translated as CASSTSWTSYTDSSSYEQYF. This chain uses TRBV27 with TRBJ2-7; the match to TRBD2 covers 8 bases. CDR1 is MNHEY and CDR2 is SMNVEV in the germline V gene (reference sequence). V lost 5 bases and J lost 0; bases outside the gene matches: 21. The CDR3 has 20 residues.

The CDR3 DNA sequence: TGTGCCAGCGGAACTCCCTACAGGGGTGGCACTGAAGCTTTCTTT. Translated: CASGTPYRGGTEAFF. The chain is built from TRBV28 and TRBJ1-1; 7 bases are a match to TRBD1. The CDR3 length is 15 residues. J lost 4 bases, V lost 8 bases, and 13 bases had no gene match. Germline V gives CDR1 MDHEN, CDR2 SYDVKM.

This clone turned up a few times. V gene TRBV27 combines with J gene TRBJ2-7; 9 bases match TRBD2. The CDR3 length is 18 residues. V lost 4 bases to trimming and J lost 2 bases; unmatched junction nucleotides: 15. The germline V gene has CDR1 MNHEY and CDR2 SMNVEV (reference sequence). Here the CDR3 reads CASSSTTPRTSAPYEQYF. The DNA for the CDR3 is TGTGCCAGCAGTTCCACGACCCCACGGACTAGCGCACCCTACGAGCAGTACTTC.

This sequence joins TRBV5-4 and TRBJ2-1; D may be TRBD2 (5 bases). This CDR3 is built from 14 residues. CDR1 is SGHNT, CDR2 YYREEE, per germline (reference sequence). V dropped 5 bases and J dropped 1 base, with 10 bases sitting between them. For the CDR3, the DNA is TGTGCCAGCAGGCAGGACTTATCCTACAATGAGCAGTTCTTC. It encodes CASRQDLSYNEQFF.

V gene TRBV2 combines with J gene TRBJ2-3; 8 nucleotides align to TRBD2. CDR3 length equals 15 residues. J was trimmed by 6 bases and V by 4 bases; bases with no gene match: 9. Germline assignment: CDR1 SNHLY and CDR2 FYNNEI. The CDR3 sequence: CASSVSGGPGDTQYF. The CDR3 nucleotides are TGTGCCAGCAGTGTTTCGGGAGGGCCAGGGGATACGCAGTATTTT.

The CDR3 loop reads CASSETGYYGYTF. The CDR3 DNA follows: TGTGCCAGCAGTGAAACAGGGTATTACGGCTACACCTTC. V usage is TRBV6-1 and J usage is TRBJ1-2; perhaps TRBD1 as D (6 bases). V shed 2 bases and J shed 8 bases, with 12 bases lying between them. The CDR3 contains 13 residues. Germline assignment: CDR1 MNHNS and CDR2 SASEGT.

This clone has a handful of counts. In DNA, the CDR3 is TGTGCCAGCAGTTTATCAGACGGCCGAGCTGGCTACACCTTC. Its translation is CASSLSDGRAGYTF. The rearrangement uses TRBV27 and TRBJ1-2, with D unresolved. The CDR3 sequence is 14 residues long. Trimming pared 0 bases from V and 7 bases from J, leaving 12 bases between. Germline CDR1 MNHEY, CDR2 SMNVEV (reference sequence).

V usage is TRBV4-2 and J usage is TRBJ2-1, with D possibly being TRBD2 (6 bases). Trimming took off 0 bases at V and 9 bases at J, with 9 bases between the two ends. Germline V lookup: CDR1 LGHNA, CDR2 YNFKEQ. The CDR3 is 13 amino acids. The CDR3 loop reads CASSQDPAGEQFF. The CDR3 DNA is TGTGCCAGCAGCCAAGATCCAGCGGGTGAGCAGTTCTTC.

The rearrangement links TRBV9 to TRBJ2-7; 7 nucleotides line up with TRBD2. CDR1 is SGDLS and CDR2 is YYNGEE in the germline V gene. J gave up 2 bases and V 4 bases, and 9 bases lay outside the gene matches. CDR3 size: 15 residues. Here the CDR3 reads CASSPSPGGTYEQYF. Here the CDR3 DNA reads TGTGCCAGCAGCCCCTCCCCGGGGGGTACCTACGAGCAGTACTTC.

The chain combines TRBV5-1 with TRBJ1-1; TRBD1 matches 7 bases. This CDR3 comprises 15 residues. The germline gives CDR1 SGHRS, CDR2 YFSETQ. The ends lost 1 base at V and 0 bases at J; junction bases unmatched: 3. CDR3 coding DNA: TGCGCCAGCAGCTTGATTACAGGGGTGAACACTGAAGCTTTCTTT. Translation gives CASSLITGVNTEAFF. The variable domain in full, with the rest retrieved from reference TRBV5-1 and TRBJ1-1, is KAGVTQTPRYLIKTRGQQVTLSCSPISGHRSVSWYQQTPGQGLQFLFEYFSETQRNKGNFPGRFSGRQFSNSRSEMNVSTLELGDSALYLCASSLITGVNTEAFFGQGTRLTVV.

This rearrangement joins TRBV5-6 to TRBJ2-2, with 9 bases fitting TRBD1. Germline trimming cut 4 bases from V and 3 bases from J; bases unmatched to any gene: 10. CDR1 and CDR2 (germline): SGHDT, YYEEEE. This CDR3 has 17 residues. The CDR3 DNA reads TGTGCCAGCAGCACGGTTGACCGGGACAGGGACACCGGGGAGCTGTTTTTT. It translates to CASSTVDRDRDTGELFF.

The chain joins TRBV27 to TRBJ2-7, with TRBD1 matching over 9 bases. The CDR3 runs to 14 residues. Looked up from germline, CDR1 is MNHEY and CDR2 is SMNVEV (reference sequence). V was clipped by 4 bases and J by 3 bases; unmatched bases: 4. In nucleotides, the CDR3 is TGTGCCAGCAGTTGGGGGACAGGGAACTACGAGCAGTACTTC. This gives the protein CASSWGTGNYEQYF.

The chain is built from TRBV5-1 and TRBJ2-7, with 12 bases matching TRBD2. The V gene end was trimmed by 4 bases and the J gene end by 0 bases; junction bases not matched to a gene: 5. The CDR3 is made up of 16 amino acids. The germline V gene has CDR1 SGHRS and CDR2 YFSETQ. The CDR3 coding sequence is TGCGCCAGCAGCCCACAGACTAGCGGGAGCTCCTACGAGCAGTACTTC. Translated, it gives CASSPQTSGSSYEQYF.

This clone has a count of ten or more. This rearrangement joins TRBV6-5 to TRBJ1-2, with 7 nucleotides matching TRBD1. CDR1 MNHEY and CDR2 SVGAGI come from the germline V gene. This CDR3 is 14 amino acids long. V dropped 5 bases and J dropped 2; count of bases not matched to a gene: 5. The CDR3 DNA reads TGTGCCAGCAGTGACAGGGAAGTCAACTATGGCTACACCTTC. Protein sequence: CASSDREVNYGYTF.

V is TRBV27 and J is TRBJ1-1, with D unresolved. V lost 6 bases to trimming and J lost 0 bases, with 5 bases between them. The CDR3 contains 12 residues. Germline V gene lookup returns CDR1 MNHEY and CDR2 SMNVEV (reference sequence). CDR3 sequence reads: CASSSMNTEAFF. For the CDR3, the DNA is TGTGCCAGCAGCTCGATGAACACTGAAGCTTTCTTT.

The chain couples TRBV5-4 to TRBJ2-2; D is unclear. CDR1 and CDR2 (germline): SGHNT, YYREEE (reference sequence). V was cut by 4 bases and J by 4 bases, with 8 bases left in between. The CDR3 runs 13 residues. CDR3 in DNA: TGTGCCAGCAGCGCCCGTATCACCGGGGAGCTGTTTTTT. Translation gives CASSARITGELFF.

This clone was recorded once. The chain employs TRBV6-5 and TRBJ1-1; D possibly corresponds to TRBD1 (5 bases). The germline V gene has CDR1 MNHEY and CDR2 SVGAGI. The V and J ends lost 6 bases and 5 bases respectively, with 19 bases between them. The CDR3 has 15 residues. The CDR3 here is CASRTASGGRTEAFF. The CDR3 DNA is TGTGCCAGCAGAACAGCCTCTGGGGGGAGGACTGAAGCTTTCTTT.

The gene calls are TRBV18 and TRBJ2-6, with 8 bases lining up with TRBD1. The V and J ends lost 1 base and 2 bases, in that order; junction bases with no gene match: 1. CDR3 length: 16 residues. CDR1 is KGHSH, CDR2 LQKENI, per germline. CDR3 DNA sequence: TGTGCCAGCTCACCACGGACAGGGACTGGGGCCAACGTCCTGACTTTC. Translating it yields CASSPRTGTGANVLTF.

The V and J genes are TRBV7-9 and TRBJ2-1, with 7 bases identical to TRBD1. CDR1 is SEHNR, CDR2 FQNEAQ, per germline (reference sequence). The CDR3 is made up of 13 amino acids. With V trimmed by 4 bases and J by 5 bases, 2 bases remained unmatched. This chain's CDR3 is CASSSTGDNEQFF. DNA for the CDR3: TGTGCCAGCAGCTCCACAGGGGACAATGAGCAGTTCTTC. Together with reference TRBV7-9 and TRBJ2-1, the CDR3 gives the full variable domain: DTGVSQNPRHKITKRGQNVTFRCDPISEHNRLYWYRQTLGQGPEFLTYFQNEAQLEKSRLLSDRFSAERPKGSFSTLEIQRTEQGDSAMYLCASSSTGDNEQFFGPGTRLTVL.

This clone has only a few counts. The V call is TRBV5-1, the J call TRBJ2-7, with D possibly matching TRBD1 (6 bases). The CDR3 has 15 residues. CDR1 and CDR2 from the germline V gene are SGHRS and YFSETQ. V was trimmed by 1 base and J by 2 bases, leaving 13 bases between them. CDR3 protein: CASSLIWGPTYEQYF. For the CDR3, the DNA is TGCGCCAGCAGCTTGATCTGGGGGCCCACCTACGAGCAGTACTTC.

In its sample, this clone was seen many times. V and J are TRBV6-5 and TRBJ1-6; no definite D call. V was trimmed by 8 bases and J by 10 bases, leaving 12 bases between them. The germline CDR1 and CDR2 sequences are MNHEY and SVGAGI. The CDR3 covers 12 residues. CDR3 in DNA: TGTGCCAGCGGCGAACCACAGTCACCCCTCCACTTT. This codes for CASGEPQSPLHF.

The chain links TRBV25-1 to TRBJ1-1; no clear D. The CDR3 has 11 amino acids. V lost 2 bases to trimming and J lost 8 bases, with 6 bases between them. Per the germline V gene, CDR1 is MGHDK and CDR2 is SYGVNS. The CDR3 is CASSEGWEAFF. For the CDR3, the DNA is TGTGCCAGCAGTGAAGGTTGGGAAGCTTTCTTT.

The chain combines TRBV14 with TRBJ2-1; 12 bases map to TRBD2. The ends lost 2 bases at V and 15 bases at J; junction bases unmatched: 8. The CDR3 consists of 14 residues. The germline V gene has CDR1 SGHDN and CDR2 FVKESK. The chain's CDR3 is CASSQLAGGPNPFF. CDR3 bases: TGTGCCAGCAGCCAACTAGCGGGGGGGCCGAATCCGTTCTTC.

The J gene is TRBJ2-2, the V gene TRBV10-1; D is possibly TRBD1 or TRBD2 (5 bases each). Trimming removed 7 bases at V and 3 bases at J, with 24 bases between. The CDR3 consists of 18 residues. Per the germline V gene, CDR1 is WNHNN and CDR2 is SYGVQD (reference sequence). CDR3 coding DNA: TGCGCCAGCACCCCCCCCCTTCGGGGCGGTTCATACACCGGGGAGCTGTTTTTT. Residues: CASTPPLRGGSYTGELFF.

The chain has TRBV11-3 and TRBJ2-2; D is possibly TRBD2 (6 bases). Trimming pared 1 base from V and 4 bases from J, leaving 13 bases between. There are 16 residues in the CDR3. In germline, CDR1 is SGHNT, CDR2 YENEEA. The CDR3, as DNA: TGTGCCAGCAGCTTAGGGTGGGGACTCGGCACCGGGGAGCTGTTTTTT. Translation gives CASSLGWGLGTGELFF.